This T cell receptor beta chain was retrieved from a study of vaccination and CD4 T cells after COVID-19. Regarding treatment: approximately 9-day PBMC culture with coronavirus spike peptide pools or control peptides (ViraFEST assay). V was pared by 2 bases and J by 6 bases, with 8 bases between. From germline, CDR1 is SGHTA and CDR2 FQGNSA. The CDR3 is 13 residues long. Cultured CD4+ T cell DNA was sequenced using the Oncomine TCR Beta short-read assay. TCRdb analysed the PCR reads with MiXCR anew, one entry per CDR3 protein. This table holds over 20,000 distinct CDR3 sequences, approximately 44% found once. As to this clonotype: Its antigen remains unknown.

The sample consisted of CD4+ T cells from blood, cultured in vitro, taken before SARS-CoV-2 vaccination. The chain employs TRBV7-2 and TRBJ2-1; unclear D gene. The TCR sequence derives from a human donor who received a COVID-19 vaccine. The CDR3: CASSLSPRNEQFF. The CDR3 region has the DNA TGTGCCAGCAGCTTATCACCCCGCAATGAGCAGTTCTTC. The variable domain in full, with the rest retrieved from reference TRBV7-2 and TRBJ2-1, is GAGVSQSPSNKVTEKGKDVELRCDPISGHTALYWYRQSLGQGLEFLIYFQGNSAPDKSGLPSDRFSAERTGGSVSTLTIQRTQQEDSAVYLCASSLSPRNEQFFGPGTRLTVL.